One and the same sample provided the 27 T cell receptor beta chains below, sequenced in a study of technical replicates of blood from several donors. TCRdb's copy holds only in-frame clones and misses some; the assay was immunoSEQ multiplex PCR. In the table there are some 60,000 clones, roughly nine tenths of which are singletons. Sequencing used PBMCs. These receptors were collected from a human donor in good health. Some clones in this sample may be carry-over from other donors' samples.

The chain has TRBV18 and TRBJ2-2; a possible D gene is TRBD1 (5 bases). Trimming took 0 bases from V and 3 from J, leaving 8 bases between them. The CDR3 extends over 15 amino acids. The V gene's germline CDR1 is KGHSH and CDR2 LQKENI. CDR3 bases: TGTGCCAGCTCACCACCTAGCAGGGACACCGGGGAGCTGTTTTTT. It is translated as CASSPPSRDTGELFF.

The CDR3 DNA is TGTGCCAGCAGGGGACAGGGGTTTTACACTGAAGCTTTCTTT. Translated, it gives CASRGQGFYTEAFF. J is TRBJ1-1 and V is TRBV2; the match to TRBD1 covers 10 bases. Germline CDR1 SNHLY, CDR2 FYNNEI. The CDR3 length is 14 residues. V gave up 6 bases and J gave up 3 bases; unmatched junction bases: 4.

The rearrangement links TRBV4-2 to TRBJ1-1, with D tentatively TRBD1 (6 bases). CDR1 LGHNA and CDR2 YNFKEQ come from the germline V gene. V was cut by 0 bases and J by 1 base, with 18 bases left in between. The CDR3 covers 18 residues. The CDR3 bases are TGTGCCAGCAGCCAAGATCAGGGGATACTGGGGGAGAACACTGAAGCTTTCTTT. Amino acid sequence: CASSQDQGILGENTEAFF.

The gene calls are TRBV6-1 and TRBJ1-2; 7 bases fit TRBD1. Germline V gene data show CDR1 as MNHNS and CDR2 as SASEGT. The V segment lost 0 bases and the J segment 8 bases; nucleotides outside the gene matches: 9. The CDR3 extends over 15 amino acids. The CDR3 bases are TGTGCCAGCAGTGAAGCGCCACAGGGGCAGAGGGGCTACACCTTC. Its translation is CASSEAPQGQRGYTF.

This clone was picked up a small number of times. The chain has TRBV4-2 and TRBJ2-3, with no clear D. This CDR3 is 13 amino acids long. Germline V lookup: CDR1 LGHNA, CDR2 YNFKEQ. Between the trimmed V and J ends, which lost 3 bases and 2 bases, there was a span of 6 bases. CDR3 sequence: CASSQAFTDTQYF. Written as DNA, the CDR3 is TGTGCCAGCAGCCAGGCATTCACAGATACGCAGTATTTT.

This clone was recorded once. The chain links TRBV6-5 to TRBJ1-5; D gene ambiguous. Looked up from germline, CDR1 is MNHEY and CDR2 is SVGAGI. V lost 7 bases to trimming and J lost 7 bases, with 14 bases between them. The CDR3 runs 13 residues. CDR3 sequence: CASTGPGGQPQHF. The CDR3 nucleotides read TGTGCCAGCACCGGCCCGGGTGGGCAGCCCCAGCATTTT.

The chain is built from TRBV4-3 and TRBJ1-5; 7 bases line up with TRBD1. The CDR3 is 14 residues long. The trim removed 1 base at V and 6 bases at J, leaving 3 bases unmatched. Germline loops: CDR1 LGHNA, CDR2 YSLEER. The CDR3 DNA follows: TGCGCCAGCAGCCAAGCCAGGGGGACTCAGCCCCAGCATTTT. It codes for CASSQARGTQPQHF.

The V and J genes are TRBV2 and TRBJ2-1, with 7 bases lining up with TRBD2. The germline gives CDR1 SNHLY, CDR2 FYNNEI. This CDR3 has 15 amino acids. V trimming: 6 bases; J trimming: 1 base; junction bases outside the gene matches: 6. This CDR3 is CASRGGGGSYNEQFF. Here the CDR3 DNA reads TGTGCCAGCAGAGGCGGGGGAGGATCCTACAATGAGCAGTTCTTC.

The rearrangement uses TRBV10-3 and TRBJ1-3; possibly TRBD1 for D (5 bases). Germline CDR1 and CDR2: ENHRY and SYGVKD. The V and J ends lost 0 bases and 3 bases respectively, with 12 bases between them. The CDR3 is 16 amino acids. This chain's CDR3 is CAISESFRRDGNTIYF. In DNA, the CDR3 is TGTGCCATCAGTGAGTCGTTTCGCAGGGATGGAAACACCATATATTTT.

The chain couples TRBV7-3 to TRBJ2-1; TRBD2 agrees at 11 bases. The CDR3 covers 15 residues. V dropped 5 bases and J dropped 9; count of bases not matched to a gene: 9. The germline CDR1 and CDR2 sequences are SGHTA and FQGTGA. In DNA form, the CDR3 reads TGTGCCAGCAGCCCCATAGCGGGGGGGCAAGGTGAGCAGTTCTTC. Encoded protein: CASSPIAGGQGEQFF.

This chain uses TRBV5-1 with TRBJ2-5; TRBD2 agrees at 10 bases. This CDR3 region has 14 residues. The ends lost 4 bases at V and 5 bases at J; junction bases unmatched: 5. Germline V gene lookup returns CDR1 SGHRS and CDR2 YFSETQ. CDR3 bases: TGCGCCAGCAGCCTCGGGACTAGCGTGGAGACCCAGTACTTC. Translating it yields CASSLGTSVETQYF.

This sequence joins TRBV5-4 and TRBJ2-2, with D possibly being TRBD2 (6 bases). V was shortened by 3 bases and J by 6 bases, with 18 bases between the two germline ends. Germline CDR1 and CDR2: SGHNT and YYREEE (reference sequence). The CDR3 runs 16 residues. As DNA, the CDR3 is TGTGCCAGCAGCTCAAGACTAGGGAGCGGGCCCGGGGAGCTGTTTTTT. Its protein product is CASSSRLGSGPGELFF.

There are a few counts of this clone. This chain links TRBV4-2 with TRBJ1-1; no reliable D call. The V end was cut by 0 bases, the J end by 0 bases, with 5 bases between. Per the germline V gene, CDR1 is LGHNA and CDR2 is YNFKEQ. The CDR3 is 14 residues long. The CDR3 loop is CASSQDIVNTEAFF. The DNA for the CDR3 is TGTGCCAGCAGCCAAGATATAGTGAACACTGAAGCTTTCTTT.

Here the CDR3 DNA reads TGTGCCAGCATGAGGGAAAACACTGAAGCTTTCTTT. Amino acid sequence: CASMRENTEAFF. The rearrangement uses TRBV6-5 and TRBJ1-1, with D hard to call. Looked up from germline, CDR1 is MNHEY and CDR2 is SVGAGI. The length of the CDR3 is 12 residues. V lost 7 bases and J lost 2, with 8 bases in between.

The chain carries TRBV7-9 and TRBJ1-6; TRBD1 matches 7 bases. Per germline, CDR1 SEHNR and CDR2 FQNEAQ (reference sequence). J lost 7 bases, V lost 8 bases, and 5 bases had no gene match. The length of the CDR3 is 13 residues. The CDR3 sequence: CASEGARNSPLHF. The CDR3 coding sequence is TGTGCCAGCGAGGGGGCGCGAAATTCACCCCTCCACTTT.

J is TRBJ2-2 and V is TRBV30; 11 nucleotides agree with TRBD2. Germline V gives CDR1 GTSNPN, CDR2 SVGIG (reference sequence). With V trimmed by 3 bases and J by 4 bases, 7 bases remained unmatched. This CDR3 region has 16 residues. This chain's CDR3 is CAWSTGTSGFTGELFF. Here the CDR3 DNA reads TGTGCCTGGAGCACGGGGACTAGCGGATTCACCGGGGAGCTGTTTTTT.

This chain uses TRBV9 with TRBJ1-3; TRBD1 might be the D (6 bases). The germline CDR1 and CDR2 sequences are SGDLS and YYNGEE. The V end was cut by 2 bases, the J end by 0 bases, with 12 bases between. CDR3 length equals 16 residues. The chain's CDR3 is CASSVWDTPSGNTIYF. The CDR3 DNA sequence: TGTGCCAGCAGCGTTTGGGACACACCCTCTGGAAACACCATATATTTT. Together with reference TRBV9 and TRBJ1-3, the CDR3 gives the full variable domain: DSGVTQTPKHLITATGQRVTLRCSPRSGDLSVYWYQQSLDQGLQFLIQYYNGEERAKGNILERFSAQQFPDLHSELNLSSLELGDSALYFCASSVWDTPSGNTIYFGEGSWLTVV.

The chain combines TRBV7-9 with TRBJ1-2; perhaps TRBD1 as D (5 bases). This CDR3 has 18 amino acids. V gave up 5 bases and J gave up 5 bases, with 27 bases separating them. CDR1 and CDR2 (germline): SEHNR, FQNEAQ (reference sequence). The CDR3: CASSPGGPGRQMVYGYTF. In nucleotides, the CDR3 is TGTGCCAGCAGCCCGGGGGGTCCGGGACGGCAAATGGTTTATGGCTACACCTTC. The variable domain in full, completed from reference TRBV7-9 and TRBJ1-2, reads DTGVSQNPRHKITKRGQNVTFRCDPISEHNRLYWYRQTLGQGPEFLTYFQNEAQLEKSRLLSDRFSAERPKGSFSTLEIQRTEQGDSAMYLCASSPGGPGRQMVYGYTFGSGTRLTVV.

The chain employs TRBV6-5 and TRBJ2-7, with 11 bases that match TRBD2. Germline V lookup: CDR1 MNHEY, CDR2 SVGAGI. The J segment lost 0 bases and the V segment lost 6 bases, leaving 4 bases of the junction unmatched. CDR3 length equals 15 residues. CDR3 protein: CASRPGTSGSYEQYF. CDR3 coding DNA: TGTGCCAGCAGACCAGGGACTAGCGGCTCCTACGAGCAGTACTTC.

This sequence joins TRBV25-1 and TRBJ1-1; tentatively, D is TRBD1 (6 bases). The CDR3 is 13 amino acids. The ends were cut back, 6 bases at V and 5 bases at J, with 13 bases in the middle. Germline V lookup: CDR1 MGHDK, CDR2 SYGVNS. The chain's CDR3 is CASSTGLTTEAFF. DNA of the CDR3: TGTGCCAGCAGCACAGGGTTGACGACTGAAGCTTTCTTT.

A single count supports this clone. V and J are TRBV7-8 and TRBJ1-3, with D maybe TRBD1 (6 bases). CDR1 and CDR2 (germline): SGHVS, FQNEAQ. The V and J ends lost 0 bases and 8 bases respectively, with 14 bases between them. The CDR3 totals 15 residues. The CDR3 DNA reads TGTGCCAGCAGCTTAGCTCGTCGTCCAGGGGACACCATATATTTT. Its protein is CASSLARRPGDTIYF. Combining the CDR3 with reference TRBV7-8 and TRBJ1-3 gives the whole variable domain GAGVSQSPRYKVAKRGQDVALRCDPISGHVSLFWYQQALGQGPEFLTYFQNEAQLDKSGLPSDRFFAERPEGSVSTLKIQRTQQEDSAVYLCASSLARRPGDTIYFGEGSWLTVV.

The chain carries TRBV7-9 and TRBJ1-1, with D possibly TRBD1 on 5 matching bases. Trimming took 1 base from V and 0 from J, leaving 9 bases between them. From germline, CDR1 is SEHNR and CDR2 FQNEAQ (reference sequence). CDR3 length: 15 residues. The CDR3 DNA reads as TGTGCCAGCAGCTTAGTTTGGGGCATGAACACTGAAGCTTTCTTT. Translated, it gives CASSLVWGMNTEAFF.

This clone has more than one count but fewer than ten. The rearrangement links TRBV2 to TRBJ2-2, with TRBD2 identical over 11 bases. V was clipped by 3 bases and J by 6 bases; unmatched bases: 3. CDR1 SNHLY and CDR2 FYNNEI come from the germline V gene. The CDR3 contains 15 residues. CDR3 region: CASSDLAGGPGELFF. Written as DNA, the CDR3 is TGTGCCAGCAGTGACCTAGCGGGAGGACCCGGGGAGCTGTTTTTT.

V and J are TRBV11-1 and TRBJ2-7, with D perhaps TRBD1 (6 bases). Germline V gene sequence: CDR1 SGHAT, CDR2 FQDESV (reference sequence). CDR3 length equals 11 residues. V lost 5 bases and J lost 6, with 8 bases in between. CDR3 residues: CASSRGGEQYF. The CDR3 coding sequence is TGTGCCAGCAGCCGAGGGGGCGAGCAGTACTTC.

The chain recombines TRBV6-5 with TRBJ2-7, with 9 bases matching TRBD2. There are 15 residues in the CDR3. From germline, CDR1 is MNHEY and CDR2 SVGAGI. J lost 5 bases, V lost 6 bases, and 11 bases had no gene match. CDR3 residues: CASRKRGAGGHEQYF. The CDR3 DNA reads TGTGCCAGCAGGAAACGGGGAGCGGGGGGCCACGAGCAGTACTTC.

The chain has TRBV2 and TRBJ1-2; TRBD1 matches 11 bases. J lost 8 bases, V lost 6 bases, and 11 bases had no gene match. This CDR3 contains 15 residues. From germline, CDR1 is SNHLY and CDR2 FYNNEI. The CDR3 DNA sequence: TGTGCCAGCAGATTCGCGGGACAGGGGGTTGGCGGCTACACCTTC. It codes for CASRFAGQGVGGYTF. Full variable domain (outside the CDR3, taken from reference TRBV2 and TRBJ1-2): EPEVTQTPSHQVTQMGQEVILRCVPISNHLYFYWYRQILGQKVEFLVSFYNNEISEKSEIFDDQFSVERPDGSNFTLKIRSTKLEDSAMYFCASRFAGQGVGGYTFGSGTRLTVV.

The V gene is TRBV11-1, the J gene TRBJ2-5; 8 bases are shared with TRBD2. With V trimmed by 3 bases and J by 5 bases, 5 bases remained unmatched. The CDR3 sequence is 14 residues long. Germline-derived CDR1 and CDR2 are SGHAT and FQDESV (reference sequence). DNA of the CDR3: TGTGCCAGCAGCTTCGGCGGGGGGATGGAGACCCAGTACTTC. Translating gives CASSFGGGMETQYF.